This T cell receptor (beta chain) was obtained from a study of cytomegalovirus exposure and HLA in healthy donors. Study results and caveats: Sequencing probably produced one cluster of sequence variants that were highly shared. Published work reported that the classifier diagnosed cytomegalovirus status with high specificity and sensitivity.

This CDR3 region has 12 residues. V was pared by 1 base and J by 6 bases, with 7 bases between. Germline-derived CDR1 and CDR2 are KGHSH and LQKENI. CMV serostatus was not recorded for this donor. The study ran its PCR with 60 Vbeta and 13 Jbeta primers. Sequenced by immunoSEQ multiplex PCR; TCRdb stores in-frame clones only, minus some. Among approximately 200,000 clones listed, more than 70% were seen once. With respect to this clone: The antigen is unknown.

This clonotype was obtained from a human donor in good health. The sample comprised PBMCs. V usage is TRBV18 and J usage is TRBJ2-7, with D possibly TRBD2 on 5 matching bases. The DNA for the CDR3 is TGTGCCAGCTCACCACGGGCGGGCGAGCAGTACTTC. It yields the protein CASSPRAGEQYF.